The 31 T cell receptor beta chains reported below all come from one sample, sequenced in a study of blood T cell repertoires in COVID-19. The table came from immunoSEQ multiplex PCR; TCRdb's copy has only in-frame clones and leaves some out. The data hold about 480,000 clones, with approximately 88% observed a single time. The sample consisted of PBMCs or T cells enriched from blood (not recorded which). The receptor source for this set is a middle-aged woman who had recovered from COVID-19.

V usage is TRBV9 and J usage is TRBJ2-2; 7 nucleotides agree with TRBD2. With V trimmed by 4 bases and J by 7 bases, 16 bases remained unmatched. CDR1 is SGDLS, CDR2 YYNGEE, per germline. This CDR3 spans 17 amino acids. The CDR3 DNA sequence: TGTGCCAGCAGCTTTCGAGCGGGGTCCTCAAAAGGCGGGGAGCTGTTTTTT. It codes for CASSFRAGSSKGGELFF.

The chain is built from TRBV6-5 and TRBJ2-7; 8 positions agree with TRBD1. Per germline, CDR1 MNHEY and CDR2 SVGAGI. Trimming cost V 4 bases and J 2 bases; bases outside gene matches: 7. The CDR3 is 15 amino acids. DNA for the CDR3: TGTGCCAGCAGTTGGGGACAGGCCTCTCCCTACGAGCAGTACTTC. Translating it yields CASSWGQASPYEQYF.

For the CDR3, the DNA is TGTGCCAGTAACTCCATACAGGGGCAGAATGAAAAACTGTTTTTT. Translation: CASNSIQGQNEKLFF. The gene calls are TRBV19 and TRBJ1-4; 7 nucleotides agree with TRBD1. V was pared by 7 bases and J by 5 bases, with 10 bases of the junction left unmatched. CDR1 is LNHDA and CDR2 is SQIVND in the germline V gene (reference sequence). The CDR3 length is 15 residues.

The chain employs TRBV6-5 and TRBJ1-2; weak D call: TRBD1 (6 bases). Germline V gives CDR1 MNHEY, CDR2 SVGAGI. V was cut by 8 bases and J by 4 bases, with 20 bases left in between. This CDR3 spans 15 amino acids. The DNA for the CDR3 is TGTGCCAGCGGGAGCCCACGAACAGGGATCTATGGCTACACCTTC. Translating it yields CASGSPRTGIYGYTF.

The chain is built from TRBV14 and TRBJ2-2, with D possibly being TRBD2 (5 bases). CDR3 length equals 18 residues. With 0 bases removed from V and 4 bases from J, the gap between germline ends came to 18 bases. Germline V lookup: CDR1 SGHDN, CDR2 FVKESK. The CDR3 nucleotides read TGTGCCAGCAGCCAAGATCGCGTGCGGCCGCGGGTCACCGGGGAGCTGTTTTTT. Residues: CASSQDRVRPRVTGELFF.

V gene TRBV5-1 combines with J gene TRBJ1-1; 8 positions agree with TRBD1. This CDR3 is 18 amino acids long. With V trimmed by 6 bases and J by 0 bases, 16 bases remained unmatched. The V gene's germline CDR1 is SGHRS and CDR2 YFSETQ. The DNA of the CDR3 is TGCGCCAGCACCACAACAGGGGGAAAGGGCTATATGAACACTGAAGCTTTCTTT. Translated, it gives CASTTTGGKGYMNTEAFF.

V is TRBV11-3 and J is TRBJ2-2; 8 positions agree with TRBD1. V gave up 6 bases and J gave up 4 bases; unmatched junction bases: 7. The germline CDR1 and CDR2 sequences are SGHNT and YENEEA. This CDR3 has 15 amino acids. The CDR3 sequence: CASSPGTGLTGELFF. In nucleotides, the CDR3 is TGTGCCAGCAGTCCCGGGACAGGCCTCACCGGGGAGCTGTTTTTT.

The chain uses TRBV11-3 and TRBJ1-1, with D maybe TRBD1 (5 bases). Trimming removed 4 bases at V and 4 bases at J, with 10 bases between. Germline CDR1 is SGHNT and CDR2 is YENEEA. This CDR3 is 13 amino acids long. The CDR3 loop is CASSSRGVTEAFF. In DNA form, the CDR3 reads TGTGCCAGCAGCTCCCGGGGGGTCACTGAAGCTTTCTTT. Using reference TRBV11-3 and TRBJ1-1 for the parts outside the CDR3, the full variable domain is EAGVVQSPRYKIIEKKQPVAFWCNPISGHNTLYWYLQNLGQGPELLIRYENEEAVDDSQLPKDRFSAERLKGVDSTLKIQPAELGDSAVYLCASSSRGVTEAFFGQGTRLTVV.

The chain joins TRBV5-1 to TRBJ2-7, with TRBD1 matching 7 bases. The CDR3 runs 14 residues. CDR1 and CDR2 from the germline V gene are SGHRS and YFSETQ. The V gene end was trimmed by 3 bases and the J gene end by 2 bases; junction bases not matched to a gene: 5. In DNA, the CDR3 is TGCGCCAGCAGCTGGACAGGCTTACCCTACGAGCAGTACTTC. This encodes CASSWTGLPYEQYF.

The genes are TRBV28 and TRBJ1-5; D is perhaps TRBD1 (5 bases). The V end was cut by 4 bases, the J end by 10 bases, with 11 bases between. The CDR3 is 12 amino acids. The germline CDR1 and CDR2 sequences are MDHEN and SYDVKM. Here the CDR3 DNA reads TGTGCCAGCAGTTACAGGTTTCAACCCCAGCATTTT. Amino acid sequence: CASSYRFQPQHF.

V is TRBV2 and J is TRBJ2-3, with 11 positions matching TRBD2. Trimming cost V 3 bases and J 0 bases; bases outside gene matches: 14. The CDR3 is 20 amino acids. Germline lookup yields CDR1 SNHLY and CDR2 FYNNEI. The CDR3 reads CASSETLRVASGRSTDTQYF. CDR3 DNA sequence: TGTGCCAGCAGTGAGACTTTACGGGTGGCTAGCGGGAGGAGCACAGATACGCAGTATTTT.

The chain is built from TRBV28 and TRBJ1-5; D gene unclear. Trimming left V 0 bases short and J 3 bases short, with 6 bases between. This CDR3 region has 14 residues. Germline V gene sequence: CDR1 MDHEN, CDR2 SYDVKM. The CDR3 sequence: CASSLWRNNQPQHF. The CDR3 nucleotides read TGTGCCAGCAGTTTATGGCGGAACAATCAGCCCCAGCATTTT.

This clone appeared a single time. J is TRBJ2-6 and V is TRBV7-2; tentatively, D is TRBD1 (8 bases). The CDR3 is 17 amino acids. Germline-derived CDR1 and CDR2 are SGHTA and FQGNSA. Trimming stripped 0 bases from V and 2 bases from J, with 11 bases between. The CDR3, as DNA: TGTGCCAGCAGCTTAGCACAGGGGGGGACTGGGGCCAACGTCCTGACTTTC. Translation: CASSLAQGGTGANVLTF. Using reference TRBV7-2 and TRBJ2-6 for the parts outside the CDR3, the full variable domain is GAGVSQSPSNKVTEKGKDVELRCDPISGHTALYWYRQSLGQGLEFLIYFQGNSAPDKSGLPSDRFSAERTGGSVSTLTIQRTQQEDSAVYLCASSLAQGGTGANVLTFGAGSRLTVL.

V usage is TRBV23-1 and J usage is TRBJ1-5; D is unresolved. TRBV23-1 is sorted into the ORF group, with uncertain function. The V and J ends lost 7 bases and 4 bases respectively, with 8 bases between them. The CDR3 is made up of 12 amino acids. The CDR3 sequence is CASTYRNQPQHF. The CDR3 coding sequence is TGCGCCAGCACCTACAGAAATCAGCCCCAGCATTTT.

For the CDR3, the DNA is TGTGCCAGCAGTTACGGTGGGAGCAGGGGCTACGAGCAGTACTTC. Protein product: CASSYGGSRGYEQYF. The chain couples TRBV6-2 or TRBV6-3 to TRBJ2-7, with D perhaps matching TRBD1 (6 bases). V shed 2 bases and J shed 3 bases, with 14 bases lying between them. Per the germline V gene, CDR1 is MNHEY and CDR2 is SVGEGT. The CDR3 sequence is 15 residues long.

This clone occurred once. The genes are TRBV6-5 and TRBJ1-1; possibly TRBD1 for D (5 bases). The CDR3 is 15 residues long. CDR1 and CDR2 (germline): MNHEY, SVGAGI. The V end lost 0 bases, the J end lost 4 bases, and 12 bases lay between the germline ends. CDR3 residues: CASSYSISGGTEAFF. In nucleotides, the CDR3 is TGTGCCAGCAGTTACTCGATCAGCGGGGGCACTGAAGCTTTCTTT.

This chain links TRBV2 with TRBJ2-3; possible D gene TRBD1, 5 bases. Trimming removed 8 bases at V and 4 bases at J, with 10 bases between. CDR1 SNHLY and CDR2 FYNNEI come from the germline V gene. This CDR3 is built from 12 residues. The CDR3 sequence: CASADRSDTQYF. The CDR3 DNA sequence: TGTGCCAGCGCCGACAGATCAGATACGCAGTATTTT.

This chain connects TRBV6-5 to TRBJ1-1, with TRBD1 identical over 11 bases. CDR3 length: 15 amino acids. CDR1 and CDR2 from the germline V gene are MNHEY and SVGAGI. J was trimmed by 3 bases and V by 6 bases; bases with no gene match: 6. The CDR3 here is CASRPLGQGDTEAFF. The CDR3 coding sequence is TGTGCCAGCAGACCACTGGGACAGGGGGACACTGAAGCTTTCTTT.

Written as DNA, the CDR3 is TGTGCCAGCAGCTTAGAATCTCCGGGACAGAGGAGCTCTGGGGCCAACGTCCTGACTTTC. As protein: CASSLESPGQRSSGANVLTF. The chain recombines TRBV7-6 with TRBJ2-6, with 7 bases fitting TRBD1. Trimming removed 1 base from V and 0 bases from J; junction bases left unmatched: 12. The CDR3 covers 20 residues. Looked up from germline, CDR1 is SGHVS and CDR2 is FNYEAQ.

The chain carries TRBV19 and TRBJ2-2; maybe TRBD1 (7 bases). Germline loops: CDR1 LNHDA, CDR2 SQIVND (reference sequence). The CDR3 covers 16 residues. The V end lost 7 bases, the J end lost 7 bases, and 22 bases lay between the germline ends. The CDR3 reads CASNPRGRGAFGELFF. CDR3 nucleotides: TGTGCCAGTAATCCCAGGGGCAGGGGGGCGTTCGGGGAGCTGTTTTTT.

The rearrangement links TRBV5-6 to TRBJ2-5; tentative D call: TRBD1 (6 bases). V lost 0 bases and J lost 2, with 8 bases in between. Germline lookup yields CDR1 SGHDT and CDR2 YYEEEE. CDR3 length equals 14 residues. DNA of the CDR3: TGTGCCAGCAGCTTGGGCACAGGGCAAGAGACCCAGTACTTC. Protein: CASSLGTGQETQYF.

V and J are TRBV18 and TRBJ2-1; TRBD1 matches at 10 bases. V dropped 0 bases and J dropped 7; count of bases not matched to a gene: 6. This CDR3 contains 16 residues. CDR1 is KGHSH and CDR2 is LQKENI in the germline V gene. The CDR3 sequence is CASSPPLDRGRNEQFF. DNA for the CDR3: TGTGCCAGCTCACCACCTTTAGACAGGGGGCGTAATGAGCAGTTCTTC.

The rearrangement links TRBV11-2 to TRBJ2-7; perhaps TRBD1 as D (6 bases). V dropped 5 bases and J dropped 4 bases, with 18 bases sitting between them. CDR3 length: 15 amino acids. In germline, CDR1 is SGHAT, CDR2 FQNNGV. The CDR3 DNA sequence: TGTGCCAGCAGCGAAACCCTCTCAGGGGTGTACGAGCAGTACTTC. Residues: CASSETLSGVYEQYF.

The rearrangement links TRBV11-3 to TRBJ2-3; 9 bases line up with TRBD2. After removal of 6 bases from V and 4 bases from J, the junction contained 5 bases not matched to a gene. Germline V gene sequence: CDR1 SGHNT, CDR2 YENEEA. This CDR3 spans 14 amino acids. CDR3 protein: CASSSGSLSDTQYF. Written as DNA, the CDR3 is TGTGCCAGCAGTAGCGGGAGCCTATCAGATACGCAGTATTTT.

This chain links TRBV9 with TRBJ1-2; D is uncertain. Germline V gene lookup returns CDR1 SGDLS and CDR2 YYNGEE. V was shortened by 0 bases and J by 8 bases, with 20 bases between the two germline ends. CDR3 length equals 16 residues. This CDR3 is CASSVEGHGVISGYTF. CDR3 sequence (DNA): TGTGCCAGCAGCGTAGAAGGGCACGGGGTGATATCGGGCTACACCTTC.

The rearrangement joins TRBV5-6 to TRBJ2-4; 10 bases fit TRBD2. V dropped 4 bases and J dropped 8; count of bases not matched to a gene: 18. Germline V CDR1 and CDR2: SGHDT, YYEEEE. There are 18 residues in the CDR3. The CDR3 here is CASSPPAVAGGGLDIQYF. DNA of the CDR3: TGTGCCAGCAGCCCCCCCGCTGTAGCGGGAGGTGGTCTGGACATTCAGTACTTC.

The chain links TRBV3-1 (or the pseudogene TRBV3-2) to TRBJ2-7; 8 nucleotides line up with TRBD1. V lost 4 bases, J lost 2 bases, and 10 bases stayed unmatched. The CDR3 loop spans 16 amino acids. Germline V gene lookup returns CDR1 LGHDT and CDR2 YNNKEL (reference sequence). The CDR3 DNA reads TGTGCCAGCAGCCGCCACCTGACAGGGGTGCCCTACGAGCAGTACTTC. Amino acid sequence: CASSRHLTGVPYEQYF.

This rearrangement joins TRBV7-9 to TRBJ1-2, with unresolved D. The CDR3 covers 11 residues. V was pared by 5 bases and J by 7 bases, with 8 bases between. In germline, CDR1 is SEHNR, CDR2 FQNEAQ (reference sequence). CDR3: CASSSLSGYTF. CDR3 DNA sequence: TGTGCCAGCAGCAGCCTGAGTGGCTACACCTTC.

The chain employs TRBV7-8 and TRBJ2-2, with D hard to call. CDR3 length: 15 amino acids. Germline CDR1 and CDR2: SGHVS and FQNEAQ. Trimming left V 5 bases short and J 7 bases short, with 17 bases between. CDR3 nucleotides: TGTGCCAGCAGCCCAGAAGTGGTCCCGCTCGGGGAGCTGTTTTTT. It codes for CASSPEVVPLGELFF.

V usage is TRBV10-3 and J usage is TRBJ2-5, with D perhaps matching TRBD1 (5 bases). The CDR3 runs 14 residues. V lost 10 bases to trimming and J lost 0 bases, with 15 bases between them. CDR1 and CDR2 from the germline V gene are ENHRY and SYGVKD. The CDR3 nucleotides are TGTGCCACAGGACATACAGAGTACCAAGAGACCCAGTACTTC. This gives the protein CATGHTEYQETQYF.

J is TRBJ1-2 and V is TRBV4-2, with TRBD1 matching over 8 bases. This CDR3 is built from 15 residues. V shed 0 bases and J 6 bases; nucleotides not matched to a gene: 6. Germline values: CDR1 LGHNA, CDR2 YNFKEQ. The CDR3 DNA follows: TGTGCCAGCAGCCAAGATCCCGGGACAGGTCATGGCTACACCTTC. It translates to CASSQDPGTGHGYTF.